This T cell receptor (beta chain) is from a study of OX40 agonist ivuxolimab in advanced cancers. Findings and limits, study-wide: The study did not work out the antigen specificity of the expanded peripheral T cells.

V was pared by 6 bases and J by 5 bases, with 8 bases of the junction left unmatched. The CDR3 runs to 15 residues. Germline CDR1 is MNHEY and CDR2 is SMNVEV (reference sequence). Concerning this clone itself: Antigen: not known.

Libraries were prepared by immunoSEQ multiplex PCR; TCRdb keeps only in-frame clonotypes and omits some of them. The sample carries some 45,000 clones, around 85% recorded once. This clonotype originated in an adult with an advanced solid tumor such as melanoma, head and neck, liver or kidney cancer. The chain has TRBV27 and TRBJ2-5; 11 bases agree with TRBD1. The sample consisted of CD4+ or CD8+ T cells sorted from blood, taken in a trial of the OX40 agonist ivuxolimab. The CDR3 is CASSTGTGGLETQYF. The CDR3 region has the DNA TGTGCCAGCAGCACCGGGACAGGGGGTTTGGAGACCCAGTACTTC.